Below, one TCR beta chain is given with its context. These data originate in a study of blood T cell repertoires in COVID-19. Study in general: COVID-19 samples, acute and convalescent, were from the United States, Italy and Spain. In each case, the material was cDNA or gDNA derived from T cells, B-cell-depleted T cells, or PBMCs.

Authors' analysis steps: Estimates of nucleated cell counts were drawn from the amplification of reference gene primers. The repertoire was sequenced with immunoSEQ multiplex PCR; TCRdb's copy has only in-frame clones and lacks some. From that table come the V and J calls and clone size; the DNA was used to work out D and trimming. Here the sample spans over 150,000 clones, 88% being singletons. The CDR3 has 12 amino acids. Trimming pared 5 bases from V and 5 bases from J, leaving 9 bases between. The germline V gene encodes CDR1 WNHNN and CDR2 SYGVQD (reference sequence). The source of this sequence is a man aged 45-60 years who had recovered from COVID-19. Input material: peripheral blood. This chain joins TRBV10-1 and TRBJ1-1, with D perhaps TRBD1 (6 bases). The CDR3 DNA follows: TGCGCCAGCAGTCCTCAGGGGACTGAAGCTTTCTTT. Translating gives CASSPQGTEAFF.